Listed here are 5 T cell receptor beta chains from one sample, sequenced in a study of PD-1 blockade in classical Hodgkin lymphoma. Sequenced by immunoSEQ multiplex PCR; TCRdb stores in-frame clones only, minus some. Of 25,000 to 40,000 clones listed, around 81% are singletons. The time point: cycle 4 day 1 (C4D1), after less than 7 weeks of nivolumab. Relapse was seen in all patients after autologous stem cell transplantation, and brentuximab vedotin exposure was variable. The starting material was peripheral blood mononuclear cells (PBMCs), obtained before the fourth cycle of nivolumab. Receptors were obtained from a human donor with classical Hodgkin lymphoma.

The chain carries TRBV2 and TRBJ1-2; D gene ambiguous. Trimming cost V 4 bases and J 0 bases, with 3 bases left between them. Germline CDR1 reads SNHLY; CDR2 reads FYNNEI. The CDR3 runs 12 residues. The CDR3 reads CASSGANYGYTF. The CDR3 coding sequence is TGTGCCAGCAGTGGGGCTAACTATGGCTACACCTTC.

V and J are TRBV19 and TRBJ2-1; 16 bases align to TRBD2. The CDR3 sequence is 15 residues long. CDR1 is LNHDA, CDR2 SQIVND, per germline (reference sequence). V lost 5 bases to trimming and J lost 11 bases; unmatched junction nucleotides: 6. The DNA for the CDR3 is TGTGCCAGTAGTCCCGGGACTAGCGGGAGGGAGAAGCAGTTCTTC. Its protein is CASSPGTSGREKQFF.

J is TRBJ2-3 and V is TRBV28; 10 bases agree with TRBD2. Germline lookup yields CDR1 MDHEN and CDR2 SYDVKM. There are 16 residues in the CDR3. Unmatched junction bases numbered 7, after V lost 2 bases and J lost 5 bases. In DNA, the CDR3 is TGTGCCAGCAGTTTACCTAGCGGGAGATATGGAGATACGCAGTATTTT. Its translation: CASSLPSGRYGDTQYF.

This clone occurred once. The rearrangement joins TRBV2 to TRBJ2-3, with a possible D match to TRBD2 (6 bases). This CDR3 spans 14 amino acids. Per the germline V gene, CDR1 is SNHLY and CDR2 is FYNNEI. The V and J ends lost 8 bases and 1 base respectively, with 13 bases between them. In DNA, the CDR3 is TGTGCCAGCTCTGGAGGGGCAGGCACAGATACGCAGTATTTT. Residues: CASSGGAGTDTQYF.

The genes are TRBV29-1 and TRBJ1-1; D gene ambiguous. The CDR3 is 11 amino acids. Looked up from germline, CDR1 is SQVTM and CDR2 is ANQGSEA. Trimming took off 7 bases at V and 10 bases at J, with 16 bases between the two ends. The CDR3 region is CSAPGEGPAFF. The CDR3 DNA reads as TGCAGCGCCCCAGGCGAGGGCCCAGCTTTCTTT.